A selection of T cell receptor beta chains follows, all from one sample in a study of T cells after yellow fever vaccination. TCRdb reanalysed the 5' RACE reads using MiXCR and keeps one entry per CDR3 protein. This sample has roughly 150,000 distinct CDR3 sequences, with approximately 6.7% found just once. Specimen: CD4+ T cells sorted from PBMCs, collected less than 6 days after the first yellow fever vaccination. These receptors came from a man aged 18 to 29 who received the YFV17D yellow fever vaccine. CDR3s include the opening cysteine and the closing phenylalanine or tryptophan.

j_gene: TRBJ2-7
v_gene: TRBV9
CDR3aa: CASSVEPGLAGEQYF

j_gene: TRBJ1-5
v_gene: TRBV4-1
CDR3aa: CASSQDWAGVRSNQPQHF

j_gene: TRBJ2-1
v_gene: TRBV5-1
CDR3aa: CASSWDRMGGSYNEQFF

j_gene: TRBJ2-1
v_gene: TRBV20-1
CDR3aa: CSAQGGPYNEQFF

j_gene: TRBJ2-2
v_gene: TRBV5-1
CDR3aa: CASSPQAGGLSNTGELFF

j_gene: TRBJ1-5
v_gene: TRBV24-1
CDR3aa: CATSTGSQPQHF

j_gene: TRBJ1-2
v_gene: TRBV19
CDR3aa: CASSVTGSPPGYTF

j_gene: TRBJ2-3
v_gene: TRBV4-1
CDR3aa: CASSQESGETDTQYF

j_gene: TRBJ2-2
v_gene: TRBV13
CDR3aa: CASSLGRRGGRTGELFF

j_gene: TRBJ2-2
v_gene: TRBV14
CDR3aa: CASSQDLARELFF

j_gene: TRBJ1-2
v_gene: TRBV12-3/TRBV12-4
CDR3aa: CASSWGYNYGYTF

j_gene: TRBJ1-2
v_gene: TRBV7-9
CDR3aa: CASIPTGSYGYTF

j_gene: TRBJ2-3
v_gene: TRBV20-1
CDR3aa: CSARDSQGHHTQYF

j_gene: TRBJ2-1
v_gene: TRBV5-1
CDR3aa: CASSLSSGGYNEQFF

j_gene: TRBJ2-1
v_gene: TRBV5-1
CDR3aa: CASSVTSGGMGHEQFF

j_gene: TRBJ1-3
v_gene: TRBV29-1
CDR3aa: CSVDGTGNTIYF

j_gene: TRBJ2-2
v_gene: TRBV7-3
CDR3aa: CASSLSGLDTGELFF

j_gene: TRBJ2-6
v_gene: TRBV12-5
CDR3aa: CASGLRQGRARGANVLTF

j_gene: TRBJ2-7
v_gene: TRBV12-3/TRBV12-4
CDR3aa: CASSFDRNYEQYF

j_gene: TRBJ1-1
v_gene: TRBV4-2
CDR3aa: CASSQTRMEAFF

j_gene: TRBJ2-1
v_gene: TRBV9
CDR3aa: CASSVSQPYNEQFF

j_gene: TRBJ2-7
v_gene: TRBV5-4
CDR3aa: CASSLADRGYYEQYF

j_gene: TRBJ2-7
v_gene: TRBV7-6
CDR3aa: CASSLNGGWSYEQYF

j_gene: TRBJ2-5
v_gene: TRBV5-1
CDR3aa: CASSPTRNAHGQGFGKETQYF

j_gene: TRBJ2-7
v_gene: TRBV4-2
CDR3aa: CASSADGGYEQYF

j_gene: TRBJ2-5
v_gene: TRBV7-2
CDR3aa: CASSLGSASGETQYF

j_gene: TRBJ1-1
v_gene: TRBV7-2
CDR3aa: CASSLVPTMNTEAFF

j_gene: TRBJ2-1
v_gene: TRBV12-3/TRBV12-4
CDR3aa: CASSRSQGVGYNEQFF

j_gene: TRBJ2-3
v_gene: TRBV5-4
CDR3aa: CASSRRTGGTDTQYF

j_gene: TRBJ2-5
v_gene: TRBV5-1
CDR3aa: CASSLGPGLTQYF

j_gene: TRBJ2-3
v_gene: TRBV4-3
CDR3aa: CASSQDPSRADTQYF

j_gene: TRBJ1-1
v_gene: TRBV7-2
CDR3aa: CASSLGTGMNTEAFF

j_gene: TRBJ2-7
v_gene: TRBV12-3/TRBV12-4
CDR3aa: CASSFGGFVEQYF

j_gene: TRBJ1-4
v_gene: TRBV25-1
CDR3aa: CASRPSSPDEKLFF

j_gene: TRBJ1-5
v_gene: TRBV4-2
CDR3aa: CASSQEYRESNQPQHF

j_gene: TRBJ1-4
v_gene: TRBV28
CDR3aa: CASSPGGGATNEKLFF

j_gene: TRBJ2-4
v_gene: TRBV27
CDR3aa: CASRTLRGAKNIQYF

j_gene: TRBJ2-5
v_gene: TRBV2
CDR3aa: CASSGGPAPQYF

j_gene: TRBJ2-2
v_gene: TRBV4-1
CDR3aa: CASSQSSGGLNTGELFF

j_gene: TRBJ1-1
v_gene: TRBV21-1
CDR3aa: CASTARDRGWNTEAFF

j_gene: TRBJ1-2
v_gene: TRBV5-4
CDR3aa: CASSFDVGYTF

j_gene: TRBJ1-2
v_gene: TRBV9
CDR3aa: CASSVVTGPYGYTF

j_gene: TRBJ2-3
v_gene: TRBV27
CDR3aa: CDSSFSGTDTQYF

j_gene: TRBJ2-1
v_gene: TRBV18
CDR3aa: CASSPPLAGGRNNEQFF

j_gene: TRBJ1-2
v_gene: TRBV6-5
CDR3aa: CASSVEGRLRGYTF

j_gene: TRBJ1-6
v_gene: TRBV20-1
CDR3aa: CSVPAESYNSPLHF

j_gene: TRBJ2-1
v_gene: TRBV5-1
CDR3aa: CASSLGYDGNEQFF

j_gene: TRBJ2-5
v_gene: TRBV9
CDR3aa: CASSPDGARETQYF

j_gene: TRBJ2-6
v_gene: TRBV6-4
CDR3aa: CASSDSARSGANVLTF

j_gene: TRBJ1-1
v_gene: TRBV13
CDR3aa: CASSTRLGNTEAFF

j_gene: TRBJ2-7
v_gene: TRBV9
CDR3aa: CASSVEGTGGDEQYF

j_gene: TRBJ1-6
v_gene: TRBV5-6
CDR3aa: CASSAWGILHF